Presented here are 19 T cell receptor beta chains from one specimen sequenced in a study of cytomegalovirus exposure and HLA in healthy donors. The PCR made use of 60 Vbeta and 13 Jbeta primers. The assay was immunoSEQ multiplex PCR, and TCRdb's table has in-frame clones only and misses some. Among approximately 85,000 clones listed, roughly 75% were seen once. The sample taken for sequencing was PBMCs. These receptors were collected from a man under 40 in good health and CMV-seronegative.

The CDR3: CASSRRQPSGANVLTF. The CDR3 DNA reads as TGTGCCAGCAGTCGAAGACAGCCCTCTGGGGCCAACGTCCTGACTTTC. The chain employs TRBV2 and TRBJ2-6; a possible D gene is TRBD1 (5 bases). The germline CDR1 and CDR2 sequences are SNHLY and FYNNEI. Trimming took 5 bases from V and 0 from J, leaving 11 bases between them. The CDR3 is made up of 16 amino acids.

This clone was detected once. The chain has TRBV7-2 and TRBJ1-2; no clear D. The CDR3 loop spans 12 amino acids. Trimming pared 5 bases from V and 4 bases from J, leaving 8 bases between. Germline CDR1 SGHTA, CDR2 FQGNSA. CDR3 nucleotides: TGTGCCAGCAGCGTAGATAGCTATGGCTACACCTTC. As protein: CASSVDSYGYTF.

This clone was seen just once. The genes are TRBV7-9 and TRBJ2-7; maybe TRBD2 (7 bases). From germline, CDR1 is SEHNR and CDR2 FQNEAQ (reference sequence). This CDR3 has 15 amino acids. The V end was cut by 5 bases, the J end by 6 bases, with 20 bases between. The CDR3 sequence is CASSASGVRGGEQYF. The CDR3 DNA reads as TGTGCCAGCAGCGCCAGCGGGGTCAGGGGCGGCGAGCAGTACTTC.

The chain uses TRBV5-6 and TRBJ2-3; tentatively, D is TRBD2 (5 bases). The CDR3 consists of 15 residues. Trimming took 2 bases from V and 2 from J, leaving 12 bases between them. CDR1 is SGHDT and CDR2 is YYEEEE in the germline V gene. The CDR3 protein is CASSLEGVFTDTQYF. The CDR3, as DNA: TGTGCCAGCAGCTTAGAGGGAGTTTTCACAGATACGCAGTATTTT.

The chain is built from TRBV5-5 and TRBJ1-2; no clear D gene. The CDR3 is made up of 13 amino acids. CDR1 and CDR2 (germline): SGHKS, YYEKEE (reference sequence). V was shortened by 7 bases and J by 7 bases, with 17 bases between the two germline ends. The CDR3, as DNA: TGTGCCAGCCGACCGGGGAGTAAGGGTGGCTACACCTTC. This gives the protein CASRPGSKGGYTF.

The chain carries TRBV4-3 and TRBJ1-2, with TRBD1 matching over 7 bases. Germline V gene data show CDR1 as LGHNA and CDR2 as YSLEER. The CDR3 runs 16 residues. The V segment lost 0 bases and the J segment 2 bases; nucleotides outside the gene matches: 6. In nucleotides, the CDR3 is TGCGCCAGCAGCCAAGATAGGGGGACAGCAAACTATGGCTACACCTTC. It specifies CASSQDRGTANYGYTF.

V gene TRBV2 combines with J gene TRBJ1-6; the D gene is possibly TRBD1 (6 bases). This CDR3 contains 14 residues. The ends were cut back, 7 bases at V and 10 bases at J, with 17 bases in the middle. CDR1 and CDR2 from the germline V gene are SNHLY and FYNNEI. CDR3 protein: CASTQSGAGSPLHF. As DNA, the CDR3 is TGTGCCAGCACCCAGTCAGGGGCCGGGTCACCCCTCCACTTT. Based on the CDR3 plus reference TRBV2 and TRBJ1-6, the full variable domain is EPEVTQTPSHQVTQMGQEVILRCVPISNHLYFYWYRQILGQKVEFLVSFYNNEISEKSEIFDDQFSVERPDGSNFTLKIRSTKLEDSAMYFCASTQSGAGSPLHFGNGTRLTVT.

This clone appeared many times. The CDR3 DNA sequence: TGTGCCAGCAGCTCGGGCGGGGTAGGAAACACCATATATTTT. It codes for CASSSGGVGNTIYF. The chain has TRBV5-6 and TRBJ1-3; no firm D call. Germline CDR1 and CDR2: SGHDT and YYEEEE. CDR3 length equals 14 residues. V lost 3 bases, J lost 4 bases, and 11 bases lay in between. Full variable domain (outside the CDR3, taken from reference TRBV5-6 and TRBJ1-3): DAGVTQSPTHLIKTRGQQVTLRCSPKSGHDTVSWYQQALGQGPQFIFQYYEEEERQRGNFPDRFSGHQFPNYSSELNVNALLLGDSALYLCASSSGGVGNTIYFGEGSWLTVV.

In its sample, this clone was seen a few times. This rearrangement joins TRBV7-6 to TRBJ2-5, with 9 nucleotides matching TRBD1. Losses at the gene ends were 5 bases for V and 4 bases for J; bases not matched to a gene: 5. The CDR3 sequence is 14 residues long. Germline CDR1 reads SGHVS; CDR2 reads FNYEAQ. The CDR3 sequence is CASSTTGGLETQYF. As DNA, the CDR3 is TGTGCCAGCAGCACTACAGGGGGCCTAGAGACCCAGTACTTC.

This clone was counted only a few times. The V call is TRBV4-2, the J call TRBJ1-2, with TRBD1 matching 8 bases. Germline CDR1 and CDR2: LGHNA and YNFKEQ. V gave up 8 bases and J gave up 8 bases; unmatched junction bases: 13. The CDR3 totals 14 residues. The CDR3 loop reads CASSSLTGGGGYTF. In nucleotides, the CDR3 is TGTGCCAGCTCTAGTTTAACAGGGGGAGGAGGCTACACCTTC.

The chain carries TRBV7-9 and TRBJ2-3; D gene unclear. V lost 1 base, J lost 0 bases, and 11 bases lay in between. Germline lookup yields CDR1 SEHNR and CDR2 FQNEAQ (reference sequence). The CDR3 runs to 16 residues. The CDR3 DNA reads TGTGCCAGCAGCTTAGGGTTAGCACTAAGCACAGATACGCAGTATTTT. Translation gives CASSLGLALSTDTQYF. The full variable domain, with the rest looked up from reference TRBV7-9 and TRBJ2-3, is DTGVSQNPRHKITKRGQNVTFRCDPISEHNRLYWYRQTLGQGPEFLTYFQNEAQLEKSRLLSDRFSAERPKGSFSTLEIQRTEQGDSAMYLCASSLGLALSTDTQYFGPGTRLTVL.

The chain carries TRBV30 and TRBJ1-1; D is unclear. The CDR3 extends over 11 amino acids. Trimming removed 4 bases at V and 1 base at J, with 4 bases between. Germline V CDR1 and CDR2: GTSNPN, SVGIG (reference sequence). The CDR3, as DNA: TGTGCCTGGAAAGCGAACACTGAAGCTTTCTTT. Translation gives CAWKANTEAFF.

This chain connects TRBV10-3 to TRBJ2-7, with D possibly matching TRBD2 (5 bases). This CDR3 spans 11 amino acids. Trimming shortened V by 8 bases and J by 6 bases, and 11 bases separated the two germline ends. Germline V gene sequence: CDR1 ENHRY, CDR2 SYGVKD. DNA of the CDR3: TGTGCCATCGGCTCGGCGGGCGAGCAGTACTTC. Its protein is CAIGSAGEQYF.

The V and J genes are TRBV28 and TRBJ1-2, with TRBD1 matching 7 bases. The germline V gene has CDR1 MDHEN and CDR2 SYDVKM. V was clipped by 7 bases and J by 1 base; unmatched bases: 6. This CDR3 has 14 amino acids. The CDR3 loop is CASTRTGLNYGYTF. CDR3 in DNA: TGTGCCAGCACCAGGACAGGACTTAACTATGGCTACACCTTC.

The rearrangement links TRBV5-4 to TRBJ2-1, with TRBD1 matching over 11 bases. Germline CDR1 reads SGHNT; CDR2 reads YYREEE (reference sequence). The ends lost 5 bases at V and 7 bases at J; junction bases unmatched: 5. The CDR3 has 14 amino acids. Here the CDR3 reads CASRSGTGGNEQFF. The CDR3 DNA follows: TGTGCCAGCAGATCCGGGACAGGGGGAAATGAGCAGTTCTTC.

This chain links TRBV27 with TRBJ2-1; D not certain. This CDR3 spans 13 amino acids. Germline lookup yields CDR1 MNHEY and CDR2 SMNVEV (reference sequence). V was clipped by 7 bases and J by 6 bases, with 13 bases between them. This CDR3 is CASTLNLGNEQFF. The CDR3 region has the DNA TGTGCCAGCACCTTAAACCTAGGCAATGAGCAGTTCTTC.

This clone came up a few times. The V and J genes are TRBV5-1 and TRBJ1-2; TRBD1 aligns across 7 bases. With V trimmed by 0 bases and J by 6 bases, 5 bases remained unmatched. Germline V gene sequence: CDR1 SGHRS, CDR2 YFSETQ. CDR3 length: 14 residues. CDR3 nucleotides: TGCGCCAGCAGCTTGGTTAACAGGGGTAATGGCTACACCTTC. Its translation: CASSLVNRGNGYTF.

J is TRBJ2-2 and V is TRBV6-5; a possible D gene is TRBD2 (6 bases). This CDR3 has 15 residues. The V and J ends lost 6 bases and 4 bases respectively, with 15 bases between them. In germline, CDR1 is MNHEY, CDR2 SVGAGI. The CDR3 protein is CASRAGLKFTGELFF. The CDR3, as DNA: TGTGCCAGCAGGGCGGGACTGAAATTCACCGGGGAGCTGTTTTTT.

V usage is TRBV6-6 and J usage is TRBJ2-7; 9 positions match TRBD2. The CDR3 contains 14 residues. V shed 5 bases and J 5 bases; nucleotides not matched to a gene: 7. In germline, CDR1 is MNHNY, CDR2 SVGAGI (reference sequence). The CDR3 bases are TGTGCCAGCAGTACGGGCGGGAGGGTCAACGAGCAGTACTTC. Its protein product is CASSTGGRVNEQYF.